Below, 21 T cell receptor beta chains from the same sample are listed, as sequenced in a study of prognosis after radiotherapy for stage I lung cancer. Genomic DNA served as the source from which two-round multiplex PCR generated TCR beta CDR3 amplicons. First-round PCR, the initial amplification, used primers specific to each TRBV and TRBJ gene. TCRdb called the multiplex PCR reads again in MiXCR, with one record for every CDR3 protein. Of 30,000 or so distinct CDR3 sequences listed, 42% are singletons. The starting material was PBMCs, obtained before or after stereotactic body radiation therapy (not recorded which). All receptors derive from a donor over 45 with non-small cell lung cancer.

Turning to this clonotype: The junction departs from germline at one end; a sequencing error may be responsible. CDR3 protein: CASSDGTDTGELYF. DNA of the CDR3: TGTGCCAGCAGTGACGGGACGGACACCGGGGAGCTGTACTTC. This chain joins TRBV6-1 and TRBJ2-7; D may match TRBD1 or TRBD2 (5 bases each). The CDR3 loop spans 14 amino acids. Germline-derived CDR1 and CDR2 are MNHNS and SASEGT.

Comments on this clonotype: One end of the junction varies from germline; a read error may be responsible. The V call is TRBV28, the J call TRBJ2-6; 7 bases fit TRBD2. The germline V gene has CDR1 MDHEN and CDR2 SYDVKM. This CDR3 is built from 16 residues. Here the CDR3 DNA reads TGTGCCAGCAGTCTCGCGGGACTATCTGGTGCCAACGTCCTGACTTTC. This codes for CASSLAGLSGANVLTF.

Remarks on this clonotype: This may come from a read error, since a much larger clone is one base off. The chain links TRBV5-1 to TRBJ2-7; the D is unclear. The CDR3 spans 19 residues. Per the germline V gene, CDR1 is SGHRS and CDR2 is YFSETQ. Trimming stripped 3 bases from V and 4 bases from J, with 29 bases between. CDR3 region: CASSSRGVGDLEAPYEQYF. The CDR3 coding sequence is TGCGCCAGCAGCTCGCGTGGGGTCGGAGACCTAGAGGCACCTTACGAGCAGTACTTC.

By share of the sample, this clonotype is medium-sized. V usage is TRBV11-2 and J usage is TRBJ2-1, with D uncertain. Germline CDR1 and CDR2: SGHAT and FQNNGV. This CDR3 comprises 14 residues. Trimming stripped 3 bases from V and 4 bases from J, with 10 bases between. The CDR3: CASSFEDAYNEQFF. Here the CDR3 DNA reads TGTGCCAGCAGCTTTGAGGACGCATACAATGAGCAGTTCTTC.

The chain carries TRBV2 and TRBJ1-2, with 7 bases that match TRBD1. The CDR3 contains 15 residues. Germline V lookup: CDR1 SNHLY, CDR2 FYNNEI. J was trimmed by 4 bases and V by 3 bases; bases with no gene match: 8. The chain's CDR3 is CASSEEGRGSYGYTF. In nucleotides, the CDR3 is TGTGCCAGCAGTGAGGAGGGCAGGGGGTCCTATGGCTACACCTTC. Supplemented by reference TRBV2 and TRBJ1-2, the full variable domain reads EPEVTQTPSHQVTQMGQEVILRCVPISNHLYFYWYRQILGQKVEFLVSFYNNEISEKSEIFDDQFSVERPDGSNFTLKIRSTKLEDSAMYFCASSEEGRGSYGYTFGSGTRLTVV.

Worth noting for this clonotype: This likely traces to a read error, being one base from a far larger clone. This chain uses TRBV6-4 with TRBJ1-4, with TRBD1 matching 8 bases. Per the germline V gene, CDR1 is MRHNA and CDR2 is SNTAGT. The CDR3 has 15 amino acids. V trimming: 5 bases; J trimming: 8 bases; junction bases outside the gene matches: 10. The DNA of the CDR3 is TGTGCCAGCAGTTGGACAGGGCCTAGGATCGAAAAACTGTTTTTT. This translates into CASSWTGPRIEKLFF.

Details on this clonotype: A far larger clone is a single base away, which makes a read error likely. V is TRBV10-3 and J is TRBJ1-1; 8 nucleotides agree with TRBD1. This CDR3 region has 14 residues. Germline V gene lookup returns CDR1 ENHRY and CDR2 SYGVKD. V dropped 4 bases and J dropped 1; count of bases not matched to a gene: 2. CDR3 region: CAISVGQENTEAFF. The CDR3 DNA sequence: TGTGCCATCAGTGTGGGACAGGAGAACACTGAAGCTTTCTTT.

This CDR3 is CASSLIHFSGTGRHF. CDR3 bases: TGTGCCAGCAGTCTCATTCATTTTAGCGGGACAGGGCGTCATTTT. The rearrangement links TRBV6-1 to TRBJ1-5, with 9 bases identical to TRBD1. The J segment lost 16 bases and the V segment lost 5 bases, leaving 18 bases of the junction unmatched. Germline CDR1 MNHNS, CDR2 SASEGT. The CDR3 sequence is 15 residues long.

This clonotype was seen ten or more times. The V and J genes are TRBV25-1 and TRBJ1-4; D may be TRBD1 (5 bases). This CDR3 region has 15 residues. With 1 base removed from V and 0 bases from J, the gap between germline ends came to 6 bases. CDR1 MGHDK and CDR2 SYGVNS come from the germline V gene. For the CDR3, the DNA is TGTGCCAGCAGTGAATGGGGGGCAACTAATGAAAAACTGTTTTTT. Its protein product is CASSEWGATNEKLFF. Based on the CDR3 plus reference TRBV25-1 and TRBJ1-4, the full variable domain is EADIYQTPRYLVIGTGKKITLECSQTMGHDKMYWYQQDPGMELHLIHYSYGVNSTEKGDLSSESTVSRIRTEHFPLTLESARPSHTSQYLCASSEWGATNEKLFFGSGTQLSVL.

This clonotype was observed at least ten times. The rearrangement links TRBV28 to TRBJ1-5, with 10 bases matching TRBD1. The CDR3 has 15 residues. V gave up 4 bases and J gave up 7 bases; unmatched junction bases: 7. The V gene's germline CDR1 is MDHEN and CDR2 SYDVKM. For the CDR3, the DNA is TGTGCCAGCAGTTCAGACAGGGGGCTCCCCCAGCCCCAGCATTTT. It is translated as CASSSDRGLPQPQHF.

At least ten counts were recorded for this clonotype. V gene TRBV6-2 or TRBV6-3 combines with J gene TRBJ2-5; D tentatively fits TRBD1 or TRBD2 (6 bases each). The V and J ends lost 2 bases and 9 bases respectively, with 22 bases between them. This CDR3 is 16 amino acids long. From germline, CDR1 is MNHEY and CDR2 SVGEGT. CDR3 DNA: TGTGCCAGCAGTTACACAGGGACGGCCGGAGGGTGGCCCCAGTACTTC. This sequence encodes CASSYTGTAGGWPQYF.

Regarding this clonotype: Only one base separates this from a far larger clonotype, so it likely reflects a read error. The chain employs TRBV6-2 or TRBV6-3 and TRBJ1-2; D gene unclear. This CDR3 has 14 residues. Trimming removed 5 bases from V and 2 bases from J, with 12 bases in between. Germline lookup yields CDR1 MNHEY and CDR2 SVGEGT. CDR3 sequence (DNA): TGTGCCAGCAGTGAAGAGCTCGGGAACTATGGCTACACCTTC. Amino acid sequence: CASSEELGNYGYTF.

This clonotype was counted ten times or more. The chain employs TRBV7-3 and TRBJ2-7; D call uncertain. The length of the CDR3 is 15 residues. V lost 2 bases to trimming and J lost 5 bases, with 16 bases between them. Per the germline V gene, CDR1 is SGHTA and CDR2 is FQGTGA. In nucleotides, the CDR3 is TGTGCCAGCAGCTTACAAGCCACAGTCCGGGACGAGCAGTACTTC. Translating it yields CASSLQATVRDEQYF.

For this clonotype: This likely stems from a read error, as it lies one base from a far larger clone. The J gene is TRBJ2-7, the V gene TRBV6-2 or TRBV6-3, with TRBD2 identical over 10 bases. The CDR3 runs to 15 residues. Per the germline V gene, CDR1 is MNHEY and CDR2 is SVGEGT. V was pared by 9 bases and J by 2 bases, with 10 bases of the junction left unmatched. CDR3 nucleotide sequence: TGTGCCAGAAGACCGGCTCTAGCGGGGGCCTACGAGCAGTACTTC. Translation gives CARRPALAGAYEQYF.

In this sample, this clonotype turned up many times. J is TRBJ2-1 and V is TRBV28, with TRBD2 identical over 9 bases. V dropped 8 bases and J dropped 4; count of bases not matched to a gene: 3. Germline V gives CDR1 MDHEN, CDR2 SYDVKM. CDR3 length: 13 amino acids. CDR3 amino acids: CASRTSVYNEQFF. The CDR3 DNA reads as TGTGCCAGCCGGACTAGCGTTTACAATGAGCAGTTCTTC.

The chain employs TRBV7-2 and TRBJ1-6, with a possible D match to TRBD1 (5 bases). The CDR3 totals 16 residues. V was shortened by 4 bases and J by 7 bases, with 17 bases between the two germline ends. Germline V gene data show CDR1 as SGHTA and CDR2 as FQGNSA. CDR3 bases: TGTGCCAGCAGCTCCCACCTCGGGACCGAAAATTCACCCCTCCACTTT. Translating it yields CASSSHLGTENSPLHF.

Comment on this clonotype: This is likely an artifact of a read error, given a far larger clone one base away. The chain uses TRBV27 and TRBJ2-5, with D possibly TRBD1 on 6 matching bases. The J call is doubtful: the DNA matches TRBJ2-1 better. Germline loops: CDR1 MNHEY, CDR2 SMNVEV (reference sequence). CDR3 length: 17 amino acids. The CDR3 DNA reads as TGTGCCAGCAGTCCACCGACAGGCGGAGTTGGGGCACCCAATCAGTTCTTC. Residues: CASSPPTGGVGAPNQFF.

This clonotype was recorded many times. The chain links TRBV10-3 to TRBJ2-3, with D perhaps assigned TRBD1 or TRBD2 (5 bases each). Germline assignment: CDR1 ENHRY and CDR2 SYGVKD. V was trimmed by 6 bases and J by 0 bases, leaving 22 bases between them. The CDR3 length is 18 residues. The DNA of the CDR3 is TGTGCCATCAGGGACCCCGATCGCGGGCAGGGTAGCACAGATACGCAGTATTTT. Translating it yields CAIRDPDRGQGSTDTQYF.

In its sample, this clonotype is medium-sized. This sequence joins TRBV19 and TRBJ1-2; no clear D gene. Germline CDR1 is LNHDA and CDR2 is SQIVND (reference sequence). Trimming removed 7 bases from V and 0 bases from J, with 18 bases in between. The CDR3 consists of 16 residues. CDR3 amino acids: CASKSLWTKANYGYTF. CDR3 DNA: TGTGCCAGTAAGAGCCTCTGGACGAAGGCTAACTATGGCTACACCTTC. The entire variable domain, with the rest obtained from reference TRBV19 and TRBJ1-2, is as follows: DGGITQSPKYLFRKEGQNVTLSCEQNLNHDAMYWYRQDPGQGLRLIYYSQIVNDFQKGDIAEGYSVSREKKESFPLTVTSAQKNPTAFYLCASKSLWTKANYGYTFGSGTRLTVV.

This chain uses TRBV5-1 with TRBJ1-1, with D hard to call. This CDR3 has 14 residues. Trimming shortened V by 2 bases and J by 3 bases, and 11 bases separated the two germline ends. Germline lookup yields CDR1 SGHRS and CDR2 YFSETQ. For the CDR3, the DNA is TGCGCCAGCAGCTTAACCGAATGGGACACTGAAGCTTTCTTT. Protein product: CASSLTEWDTEAFF.

This clonotype has at least ten counts. The CDR3 bases are TGTGCCAGCGCTCCGGGCGGGAGGGAGACCCAGTACTTC. Protein product: CASAPGGRETQYF. The V gene is TRBV28, the J gene TRBJ2-5; TRBD2 aligns across 8 bases. This CDR3 has 13 residues. From germline, CDR1 is MDHEN and CDR2 SYDVKM. V dropped 8 bases and J dropped 5; count of bases not matched to a gene: 7.